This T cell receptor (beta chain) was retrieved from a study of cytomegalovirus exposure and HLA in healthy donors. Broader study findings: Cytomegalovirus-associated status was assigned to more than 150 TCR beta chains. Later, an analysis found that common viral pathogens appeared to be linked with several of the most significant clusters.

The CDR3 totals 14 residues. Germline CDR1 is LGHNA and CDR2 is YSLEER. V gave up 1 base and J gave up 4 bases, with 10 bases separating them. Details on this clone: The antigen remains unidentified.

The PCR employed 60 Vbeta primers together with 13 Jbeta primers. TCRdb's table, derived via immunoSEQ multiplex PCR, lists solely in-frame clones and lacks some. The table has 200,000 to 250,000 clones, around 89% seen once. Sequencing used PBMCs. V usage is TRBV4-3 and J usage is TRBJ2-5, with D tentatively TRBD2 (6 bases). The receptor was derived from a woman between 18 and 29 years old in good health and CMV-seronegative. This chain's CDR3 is CASSQGLVGETQYF. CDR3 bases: TGCGCCAGCAGCCAAGGACTAGTAGGAGAGACCCAGTACTTC.